This T cell receptor (beta chain) was retrieved from a study of T cell responses to AZD1222 COVID-19 vaccine (dated by TCRdb to the early 2020s). Regarding the study in general: Because spike-specific TCR depth and breadth did not differ between the two schedules, AZD1222 recipients who got a second dose at roughly 4 weeks were pooled with those who got a second dose at roughly 12 weeks. A total of over 230 trial participants underwent TCR sequencing, of whom about 200 had received two doses of AZD1222 and roughly 26 had received two doses of the MenACWY control vaccine. Enrollment into the trials was organized by age into subgroups of 18-55, 56-69 and 70-plus years, and those subgroups contained roughly 140, 27 and 60 TCR-sequenced participants, respectively.

The CDR3 regions of human TCRbeta chains were analyzed by immunosequencing. On the authors' methods: Repertoire TCRs were matched against a reference library of SARS-CoV-2-specific TCRs generated with the MIRA antigen-specificity platform. Breadth was defined as the fraction of unique TCRs that were SARS-CoV-2-associated. Depth was defined as the fraction of total T cells that were SARS-CoV-2-associated. Using the MIRA data, every spike-specific TCR was mapped to the spike region that the TCR reacted to and assigned to either a CD4 or a CD8 class. Log10-transformed breadth and depth values were compared by one-way ANOVA with Sidak's multiple comparisons tests. Not all clones reach the TCRdb copy of this immuneACCESS table, which keeps in-frame sequences only. Checked studies attribute under half of the gap to unresolved V genes and leave the rest unexplained. V and J calls and clone size follow that table, whereas D and trimming were derived from the DNA. This sample holds 68,000 or so clones; around 80% were observed only once. The ten biggest clones cover about 12% of the sample.

Of note for this clone: What this receptor recognizes is not known. The sample holds no much larger clone one base away, and base qualities are not on file.

The time point label, as the study defines it: baseline before first vaccination. Vaccinee samples were obtained from the UK trials COV001 and COV002, which included a single-blind randomized controlled phase 2/3 trial of AZD1222 (ChAdOx1 nCoV-19) in healthy adults. Trial participant PBMC samples were collected at day 0 and day 28 after the second dose for TCRbeta chain sequencing. Deletion took 1 base off V and 7 bases off J, with a span of 7 bases between the germline ends. Measured from the cysteine to the phenylalanine, the CDR3 is 12 residues long. The sequence is cut down to CDR3 DNA, 36 bases in frame from base 1. CDR1 LGHDT and CDR2 YNNKEL are derived from the germline V gene (reference sequence). Results and caveats for the whole study, not just this receptor: Only five or six AZD1222 recipients were SARS-CoV-2 seropositive at baseline, limiting conclusions about previously exposed vaccinees. Participants were mostly white British, with more females than males. The authors suggested clonal diversity may have been underestimated. Vaccine-associated CD4 TCRs spanned the whole spike protein, with dominant responses in regions 160-218 and 743-854. After two AZD1222 doses, both the breadth and the depth of spike-specific TCRs were significantly higher than at day 0 and than in MenACWY recipients. Because no day 14 peak-response samples were available, the repertoires could be characterized only after the peak T cell response. Reportedly, almost half of the unique spike-specific TCRs recognized epitopes lying outside the regions that are mutated in the B.1.351 and B.1.1.7 variants. In the small 56-69-year group, the increase in depth fell short of significance, most likely because of low power.

This specimen was peripheral blood, taken on day 0 of AZD1222 vaccination. The sequence was collected from an adult in good health. This sequence uses TRBV3-1 (or the pseudogene TRBV3-2) and TRBJ1-2; the D gene lacks a confident call. The DNA sequence reads TGTGCCAGCAGCCAAGTTGGGGTTGGCTACACCTTC. Its product reads: CASSQVGVGYTF.